The clone carrying this TCR beta chain showed up just a few times. The record originates from a study of T-cell memory formation after mild COVID-19. TCRdb re-analysed the 5' RACE reads in MiXCR, keeping a single row per CDR3 protein. The sample holds about 250,000 distinct CDR3 sequences, roughly 17% seen once. This CDR3 has 11 amino acids. The V and J ends lost 3 bases and 8 bases respectively, with 7 bases between them. The germline V gene encodes CDR1 SGHTA and CDR2 FQGNSA. This clonotype originated in a man aged 18 to 29 who had mild COVID-19 (a few samples of this study predate the infection). Cell type and time point are not known. Sequencing input: PBMCs or a T cell subset sorted from them (not recorded which). The chain couples TRBV7-2 to TRBJ1-1; no definite D call. CDR3 in amino acids: CASSFYVEAFF. CDR3 in DNA: TGTGCCAGCAGCTTTTACGTGGAAGCTTTCTTT.